Presented here are 8 T cell receptor beta chains from one specimen sequenced in a study of a mutant IDH1 vaccine in newly diagnosed glioma. These receptors have no identified antigens. Using immunoSEQ multiplex PCR, the repertoire was profiled, and TCRdb retains in-frame clones only, with some absent. This table has around 41,000 clones, 60% to 85% appearing once. Time point: week 23, last vaccination. A single vaccine dose contained 300 ug of mutant IDH1 20-mer peptide, and topical imiquimod was used with it. The sequencing here drew on PBMCs, taken from a glioma patient whose treatment included an IDH1 peptide vaccine. The receptors come from a woman in her 40s with glioma. Some clones in this sample may be carry-over from other donors' samples.

Only one count was recorded for this clone. This chain links TRBV27 with TRBJ1-5; D may be TRBD1 (5 bases). Germline V gene sequence: CDR1 MNHEY, CDR2 SMNVEV (reference sequence). With 4 bases removed from V and 2 bases from J, the gap between germline ends came to 6 bases. The CDR3 is 13 residues long. The CDR3 spells CASSWGGNQPQHF. CDR3 coding DNA: TGTGCCAGCAGTTGGGGGGGCAATCAGCCCCAGCATTTT.

This chain connects TRBV7-9 to TRBJ2-1; D is ambiguous. Germline-derived CDR1 and CDR2 are SEHNR and FQNEAQ (reference sequence). V was trimmed by 2 bases and J by 7 bases, leaving 12 bases between them. The CDR3 extends over 14 amino acids. Written as DNA, the CDR3 is TGTGCCAGCAGCTTAATACTGTTTGGTAATGAGCAGTTCTTC. Its translation: CASSLILFGNEQFF.

This chain links TRBV28 with TRBJ1-1, with D unclear. Looked up from germline, CDR1 is MDHEN and CDR2 is SYDVKM. The CDR3 is 13 amino acids. The germline V and J ends were trimmed by 3 bases and 3 bases, with 8 bases remaining between them. CDR3 coding DNA: TGTGCCAGCAGTTTGGGGTCCTACACTGAAGCTTTCTTT. This codes for CASSLGSYTEAFF.

The chain recombines TRBV28 with TRBJ2-3, with 8 bases lining up with TRBD1. V was pared by 8 bases and J by 1 base, with 2 bases of the junction left unmatched. The CDR3 extends over 13 amino acids. CDR1 is MDHEN and CDR2 is SYDVKM in the germline V gene. Written as DNA, the CDR3 is TGTGCCAGCGGGACAGGCCGCACAGATACGCAGTATTTT. It specifies CASGTGRTDTQYF.

This chain uses TRBV10-3 with TRBJ1-6, with no clear D. The CDR3 spans 15 residues. Germline-derived CDR1 and CDR2 are ENHRY and SYGVKD. V dropped 2 bases and J dropped 1 base, with 6 bases sitting between them. Here the CDR3 reads CAISETSSYNSPLHF. The CDR3 nucleotides are TGTGCCATCAGTGAGACAAGTTCCTATAATTCACCCCTCCACTTT.

The chain combines TRBV7-9 with TRBJ1-1, with no clear D. CDR1 and CDR2 (germline): SEHNR, FQNEAQ (reference sequence). The CDR3 is 14 residues long. The V end lost 6 bases, the J end lost 3 bases, and 14 bases lay between the germline ends. CDR3 region: CASSAPGEDTEAFF. In DNA, the CDR3 is TGTGCCAGCAGTGCCCCGGGCGAGGACACTGAAGCTTTCTTT.

The chain is built from TRBV29-1 and TRBJ2-7; 11 bases match TRBD1. The CDR3 loop spans 13 amino acids. Germline V CDR1 and CDR2: SQVTM, ANQGSEA. With V trimmed by 5 bases and J by 4 bases, 4 bases remained unmatched. The CDR3 region is CSVPGTGGYEQYF. The CDR3 nucleotides read TGCAGCGTTCCGGGGACAGGGGGATACGAGCAGTACTTC.

The chain uses TRBV5-6 and TRBJ2-1, with TRBD2 identical over 9 bases. With 2 bases clipped from V and 4 bases from J, the junction kept 4 bases outside the gene matches. Germline CDR1 SGHDT, CDR2 YYEEEE. This CDR3 has 15 amino acids. The CDR3 DNA reads as TGTGCCAGCAGCTTACGCGGGGGGGCTTACAATGAGCAGTTCTTC. Protein sequence: CASSLRGGAYNEQFF.